This T cell receptor beta chain appears in the sequencing data of a study of CD8+ T cells in alopecia areata. Germline V lookup: CDR1 SGDLS, CDR2 YYNGEE. V was trimmed by 4 bases and J by 8 bases, leaving 19 bases between them. The CDR3 has 15 residues. Documented treatment: oral pan-JAK inhibitor, 5-10 mg twice daily. After isolation, RNA underwent reverse transcription to generate cDNA as the sequencing template. The method was immunoSEQ multiplex PCR; TCRdb's version includes in-frame clones alone and lacks a portion of them. This table has 150,000 to 200,000 clones, around 71% appearing once. The clonotype originates from a human donor with alopecia areata. This chain uses TRBV9 with TRBJ2-1, with D perhaps assigned TRBD1 or TRBD2 (5 bases each). The material was CD4+ T cells sorted from blood, obtained at week 4, from a patient treated with tofacitinib. The CDR3 coding sequence is TGTGCCAGCAGCCCTCCCGCAGGGACCAGCTATGAGCAGTTCTTC. It encodes CASSPPAGTSYEQFF.